Each of the 9 T cell receptor beta chains below was sequenced from the same sample in a study of CD8+ T cells in alopecia areata. The treatment here: oral pan-JAK inhibitor, 5-10 mg twice daily. Extracted from the samples, RNA was reverse transcribed into cDNA to serve as the sequencing template. TCRdb's table, derived via immunoSEQ multiplex PCR, lists solely in-frame clones and lacks some. The sample includes 64,000 or so clones, around 45% of them seen just once. The sequenced sample was CD8+ T cells sorted from blood, obtained at approximately week 36, from a patient treated with tofacitinib. The receptors shown here come from a human donor with alopecia areata.

The V call is TRBV19, the J call TRBJ1-2; D gene ambiguous. V was clipped by 7 bases and J by 8 bases, with 14 bases between them. The germline CDR1 and CDR2 sequences are LNHDA and SQIVND (reference sequence). CDR3 size: 12 residues. This CDR3 reads CASNEGISGYTF. The CDR3 DNA sequence: TGTGCCAGTAACGAGGGTATAAGCGGCTACACCTTC.

The V call is TRBV28, the J call TRBJ2-7; possibly TRBD2 for D (5 bases). In germline, CDR1 is MDHEN, CDR2 SYDVKM. Trimming took off 6 bases at V and 2 bases at J, with 17 bases between the two ends. This CDR3 contains 15 residues. The chain's CDR3 is CASRTGSAMTYEQYF. In DNA, the CDR3 is TGTGCCAGCAGAACGGGGTCGGCAATGACCTACGAGCAGTACTTC.

The count of this clone is one. This chain uses TRBV14 with TRBJ2-7; 7 bases are shared with TRBD2. This CDR3 has 14 amino acids. The V segment lost 3 bases and the J segment 3 bases; nucleotides outside the gene matches: 5. Germline loops: CDR1 SGHDN, CDR2 FVKESK. The CDR3 DNA reads TGTGCCAGCAGCCATTGGGAGGGAGTCTACGAGCAGTACTTC. This codes for CASSHWEGVYEQYF.

This clone was detected only a few times. The DNA of the CDR3 is TGTGCCAGCAGCTGGGGACAGCGAATCCAAGAGACCCAGTACTTC. It translates to CASSWGQRIQETQYF. This rearrangement joins TRBV11-2 to TRBJ2-5; the match to TRBD1 covers 7 bases. The V and J ends lost 4 bases and 1 base, in that order; junction bases with no gene match: 6. Germline V gene sequence: CDR1 SGHAT, CDR2 FQNNGV. CDR3 size: 15 residues.

The chain has TRBV9 and TRBJ1-2; D is unclear. Trimming pared 0 bases from V and 8 bases from J, leaving 14 bases between. Germline V gene data show CDR1 as SGDLS and CDR2 as YYNGEE. This CDR3 is 14 amino acids long. CDR3: CASSVAAGLGGYTF. The CDR3 DNA is TGTGCCAGCAGCGTAGCGGCAGGCCTTGGGGGCTACACCTTC.

V usage is TRBV2 and J usage is TRBJ1-2, with TRBD1 as a possible D gene (5 bases). V was pared by 3 bases and J by 3 bases, with 14 bases between. In germline, CDR1 is SNHLY, CDR2 FYNNEI. CDR3 length: 15 amino acids. For the CDR3, the DNA is TGTGCCAGCAGTGAGTCTGGGGGGTATCACTATGGCTACACCTTC. It translates to CASSESGGYHYGYTF.

Comments on this clone: A much larger clone differs from this one at a single base, so this may be a read error. The genes are TRBV7-2 and TRBJ2-1; 7 bases align to TRBD1. The CDR3 is 16 residues long. The J segment lost 2 bases and the V segment lost 0 bases, leaving 4 bases of the junction unmatched. The germline V gene encodes CDR1 SGHTA and CDR2 FQGNSA. Written as DNA, the CDR3 is TGTGCCAGCAGCTTAGCCGCAGGGGGTGCCTACAATGAGCAGTTCTTC. Its translation is CASSLAAGGAYNEQFF. The full variable domain, in which reference TRBV7-2 and TRBJ2-1 provide the parts outside the CDR3, is GAGVSQSPSNKVTEKGKDVELRCDPISGHTALYWYRQSLGQGLEFLIYFQGNSAPDKSGLPSDRFSAERTGGSVSTLTIQRTQQEDSAVYLCASSLAAGGAYNEQFFGPGTRLTVL.

This clone was detected only a few times. The gene calls are TRBV9 and TRBJ2-3; D is uncertain. The CDR3 contains 16 residues. With 2 bases removed from V and 3 bases from J, the gap between germline ends came to 16 bases. CDR1 and CDR2 (germline): SGDLS, YYNGEE. In DNA form, the CDR3 reads TGTGCCAGCAGCGTGGACGGCCGTACCGGGACAGATACGCAGTATTTT. This translates into CASSVDGRTGTDTQYF.

V is TRBV15 and J is TRBJ2-1; 8 nucleotides match TRBD2. Germline assignment: CDR1 LNHNV and CDR2 YYDKDF (reference sequence). The CDR3 runs 17 residues. Trimming at V came to 0 bases and at J to 6 bases, leaving 10 bases not matched to a gene. The CDR3 DNA sequence: TGTGCCACCAGCAGAGACGTAGCGGGAATAGGTGGCAATGAGCAGTTCTTC. It codes for CATSRDVAGIGGNEQFF.